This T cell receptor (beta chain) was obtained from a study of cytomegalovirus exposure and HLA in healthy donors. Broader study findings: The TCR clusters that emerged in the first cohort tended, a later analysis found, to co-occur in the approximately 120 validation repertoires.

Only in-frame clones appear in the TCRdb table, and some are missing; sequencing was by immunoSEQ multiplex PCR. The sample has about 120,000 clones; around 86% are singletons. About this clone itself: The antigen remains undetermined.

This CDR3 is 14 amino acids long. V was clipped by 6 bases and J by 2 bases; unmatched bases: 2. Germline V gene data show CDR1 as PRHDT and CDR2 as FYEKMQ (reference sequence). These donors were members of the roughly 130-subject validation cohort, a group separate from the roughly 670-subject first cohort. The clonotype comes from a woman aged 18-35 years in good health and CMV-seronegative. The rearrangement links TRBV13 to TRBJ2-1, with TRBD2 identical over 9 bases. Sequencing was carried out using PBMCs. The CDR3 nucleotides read TGTGCCAGCAGGGGCGGGAGGGCCTACAATGAGCAGTTCTTC. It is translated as CASRGGRAYNEQFF. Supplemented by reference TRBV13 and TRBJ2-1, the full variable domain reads AAGVIQSPRHLIKEKRETATLKCYPIPRHDTVYWYQQGPGQDPQFLISFYEKMQSDKGSIPDRFSAQQFSDYHSELNMSSLELGDSALYFCASRGGRAYNEQFFGPGTRLTVL.